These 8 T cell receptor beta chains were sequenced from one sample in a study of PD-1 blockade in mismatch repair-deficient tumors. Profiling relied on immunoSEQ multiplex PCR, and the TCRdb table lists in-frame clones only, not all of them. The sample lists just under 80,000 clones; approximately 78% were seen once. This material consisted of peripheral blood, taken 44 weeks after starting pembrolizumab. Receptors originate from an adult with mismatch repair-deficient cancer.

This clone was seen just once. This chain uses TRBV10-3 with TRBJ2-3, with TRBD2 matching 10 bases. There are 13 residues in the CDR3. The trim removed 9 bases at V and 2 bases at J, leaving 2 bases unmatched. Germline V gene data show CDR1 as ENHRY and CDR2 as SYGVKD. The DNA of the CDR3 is TGTGCCATACTAGCGGGGAACACAGATACGCAGTATTTT. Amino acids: CAILAGNTDTQYF.

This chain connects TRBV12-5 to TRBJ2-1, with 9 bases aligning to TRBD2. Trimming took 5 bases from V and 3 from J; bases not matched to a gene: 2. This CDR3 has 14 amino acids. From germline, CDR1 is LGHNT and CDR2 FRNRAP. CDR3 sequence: CASGGTSNYNEQFF. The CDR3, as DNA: TGTGCTAGTGGTGGGACTAGCAACTACAATGAGCAGTTCTTC.

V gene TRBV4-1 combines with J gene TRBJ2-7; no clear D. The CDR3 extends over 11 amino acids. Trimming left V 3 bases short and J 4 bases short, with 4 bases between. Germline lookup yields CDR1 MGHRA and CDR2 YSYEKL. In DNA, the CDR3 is TGCGCCAGCAGCCACGAATACGAGCAGTACTTC. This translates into CASSHEYEQYF.

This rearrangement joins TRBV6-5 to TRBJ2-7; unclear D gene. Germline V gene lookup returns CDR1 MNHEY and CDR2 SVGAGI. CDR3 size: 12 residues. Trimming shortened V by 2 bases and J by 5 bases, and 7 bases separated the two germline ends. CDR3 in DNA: TGTGCCAGCAGTTACGATGGTAACGAGCAGTACTTC. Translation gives CASSYDGNEQYF.

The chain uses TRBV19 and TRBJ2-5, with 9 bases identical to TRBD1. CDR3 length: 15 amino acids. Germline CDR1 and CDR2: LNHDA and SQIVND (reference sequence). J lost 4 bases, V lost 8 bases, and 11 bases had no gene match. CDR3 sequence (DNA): TGTGCCAGTGCCGCCGGGACAGGGAGGCGAGAGACCCAGTACTTC. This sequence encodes CASAAGTGRRETQYF.

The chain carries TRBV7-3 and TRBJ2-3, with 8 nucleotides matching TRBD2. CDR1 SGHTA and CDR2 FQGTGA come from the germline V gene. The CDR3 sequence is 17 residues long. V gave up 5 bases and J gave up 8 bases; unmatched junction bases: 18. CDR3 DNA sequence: TGTGCCAGCAGCCTGAACCCGCTAGCGGGCCTCGAGGGTACGCAGTATTTT. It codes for CASSLNPLAGLEGTQYF.

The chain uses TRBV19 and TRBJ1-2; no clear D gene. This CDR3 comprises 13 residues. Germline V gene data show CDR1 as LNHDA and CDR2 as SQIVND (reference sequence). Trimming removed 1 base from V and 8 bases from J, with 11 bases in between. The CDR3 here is CASSIVSGGGYTF. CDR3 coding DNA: TGTGCCAGTAGTATAGTGTCCGGCGGGGGCTACACCTTC.

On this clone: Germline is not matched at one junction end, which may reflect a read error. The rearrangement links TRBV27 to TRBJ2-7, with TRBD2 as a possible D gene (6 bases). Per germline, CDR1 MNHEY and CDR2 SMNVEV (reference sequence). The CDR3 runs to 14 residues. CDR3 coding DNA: TGTGCCAGCAGGAGACTAGACTTCGGTTACGGGCAGTACTTC. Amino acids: CASRRLDFGYGQYF.